These 25 T cell receptor beta chains share one sample of origin, sequenced in a study of shared clonotypes between healthy human individuals. Repertoires were generated with immunoSEQ multiplex PCR, while TCRdb's copy carries only in-frame clones and drops some. Of around 1,900,000 clones in the sample, roughly 93% were seen once. It was CD45RO-negative cells, positively selected for CCR7, that made up naive CD8 cells, with terminally differentiated effector memory CD45RA+ cells excluded. The source material was naive CD8+ T cells from PBMCs. Receptors were obtained from a man aged 18-30 years in good health. Some clones in this sample may be carry-over from other donors' samples.

This clone was detected once. The chain carries TRBV16 and TRBJ1-2; TRBD1 is a possible D gene (6 bases). Trimming took off 4 bases at V and 7 bases at J, with 16 bases between the two ends. Germline V gene sequence: CDR1 KGHSY, CDR2 FQNENV. The CDR3 length is 14 residues. DNA of the CDR3: TGTGCCAGCAGCCTTGGACAGTGGCAAGTTGGCTACACCTTC. Amino acid sequence: CASSLGQWQVGYTF.

The chain combines TRBV6-1 with TRBJ2-1, with D perhaps TRBD1 or TRBD2 (5 bases each). The CDR3 extends over 14 amino acids. V dropped 6 bases and J dropped 6 bases, with 15 bases sitting between them. Germline CDR1 is MNHNS and CDR2 is SASEGT. CDR3 nucleotides: TGTGCCAGCAGAGCAACCGGGACGGGCAATGAGCAGTTCTTC. As protein: CASRATGTGNEQFF.

V usage is TRBV6-1 and J usage is TRBJ1-5, with D possibly TRBD1 on 5 matching bases. Germline V gives CDR1 MNHNS, CDR2 SASEGT. Trimming stripped 3 bases from V and 0 bases from J, with 12 bases between. The CDR3 totals 16 residues. CDR3 loop: CASSEPRQPSNQPQHF. The DNA for the CDR3 is TGTGCCAGCAGTGAGCCCCGACAGCCTAGCAATCAGCCCCAGCATTTT.

As concerns this clone: This sample includes further DNA sequences coding for the same CDR3. The genes are TRBV7-9 and TRBJ2-3; 9 bases agree with TRBD1. The CDR3 covers 14 residues. V trimming: 5 bases; J trimming: 3 bases; junction bases outside the gene matches: 3. The germline V gene encodes CDR1 SEHNR and CDR2 FQNEAQ (reference sequence). The CDR3 DNA follows: TGTGCCAGCAGCCTCGACAGGGGGACAGATACGCAGTATTTT. As protein: CASSLDRGTDTQYF.

This chain connects TRBV4-1 to TRBJ2-7; D is unclear. Germline loops: CDR1 MGHRA, CDR2 YSYEKL. Trimming removed 0 bases from V and 0 bases from J, with 9 bases in between. The CDR3 spans 15 residues. The CDR3 sequence: CASSQDLRPSYEQYF. The DNA for the CDR3 is TGCGCCAGCAGCCAAGATCTCAGGCCCTCCTACGAGCAGTACTTC.

The rearrangement joins TRBV5-6 to TRBJ2-7; no definite D call. Trimming took 0 bases from V and 5 from J, leaving 6 bases between them. Per germline, CDR1 SGHDT and CDR2 YYEEEE. The CDR3 spans 12 residues. The DNA of the CDR3 is TGTGCCAGCAGCTTGGTCCAAAACGAGCAGTACTTC. The encoded protein is CASSLVQNEQYF.

The chain has TRBV29-1 and TRBJ2-2; 9 positions agree with TRBD1. The V gene's germline CDR1 is SQVTM and CDR2 ANQGSEA. The V gene end was trimmed by 4 bases and the J gene end by 4 bases; junction bases not matched to a gene: 4. The CDR3 has 14 amino acids. CDR3 region: CSVAGTGITGELFF. CDR3 DNA sequence: TGCAGCGTTGCTGGGACAGGGATCACCGGGGAGCTGTTTTTT.

The CDR3 DNA reads as TGTGCCAGCAGTTTCACGGGACTAGCGGGAGGAATCACGGATACGCAGTATTTT. This sequence encodes CASSFTGLAGGITDTQYF. V gene TRBV27 combines with J gene TRBJ2-3; 15 bases match TRBD2. The CDR3 has 18 amino acids. J lost 6 bases, V lost 3 bases, and 10 bases had no gene match. Germline lookup yields CDR1 MNHEY and CDR2 SMNVEV (reference sequence).

The rearrangement joins TRBV9 to TRBJ2-1; TRBD2 matches 8 bases. This CDR3 contains 15 residues. Trimming cost V 0 bases and J 6 bases; bases outside gene matches: 5. Germline V gene data show CDR1 as SGDLS and CDR2 as YYNGEE. The CDR3 DNA follows: TGTGCCAGCAGCGTAGGGACTAGCAACCTCAATGAGCAGTTCTTC. The encoded protein is CASSVGTSNLNEQFF.

This clone has just one count. The CDR3, as DNA: TGTGCCAGCAGCTATACAACTTTGAACACTGAAGCTTTCTTT. Its translation: CASSYTTLNTEAFF. The V call is TRBV13, the J call TRBJ1-1; the D is unclear. There are 14 residues in the CDR3. Germline V gene sequence: CDR1 PRHDT, CDR2 FYEKMQ (reference sequence). V lost 4 bases, J lost 0 bases, and 9 bases lay in between. Full variable domain (missing parts from reference TRBV13 and TRBJ1-1): AAGVIQSPRHLIKEKRETATLKCYPIPRHDTVYWYQQGPGQDPQFLISFYEKMQSDKGSIPDRFSAQQFSDYHSELNMSSLELGDSALYFCASSYTTLNTEAFFGQGTRLTVV.

Of note for this clone: This CDR3 is also generated by other DNA sequences in the sample. This chain joins TRBV5-6 and TRBJ2-7; 8 bases are a match to TRBD1. V was clipped by 2 bases and J by 4 bases; unmatched bases: 2. This CDR3 has 13 residues. Germline-derived CDR1 and CDR2 are SGHDT and YYEEEE. Here the CDR3 reads CASSFGTGYEQYF. The CDR3 DNA reads TGTGCCAGCAGCTTCGGGACAGGATACGAGCAGTACTTC.

Points on this clone: The sample holds other DNA sequences that translate to the same CDR3. The rearrangement joins TRBV29-1 to TRBJ2-7; 7 nucleotides match TRBD2. Looked up from germline, CDR1 is SQVTM and CDR2 is ANQGSEA. The V segment lost 5 bases and the J segment 3 bases; nucleotides outside the gene matches: 4. The CDR3 consists of 12 residues. The chain's CDR3 is CSVSGGIYEQYF. The CDR3 nucleotides read TGCAGCGTTTCCGGGGGGATCTACGAGCAGTACTTC.

The V gene is TRBV28, the J gene TRBJ2-7; 8 bases are a match to TRBD1. Germline-derived CDR1 and CDR2 are MDHEN and SYDVKM. CDR3 length: 14 amino acids. The V and J ends lost 5 bases and 0 bases, in that order; junction bases with no gene match: 3. The DNA of the CDR3 is TGTGCCAGCAGTGAACAGGGGGTCTCCTACGAGCAGTACTTC. Its protein is CASSEQGVSYEQYF.

This chain joins TRBV28 and TRBJ1-4; D remains unclear. The germline V gene has CDR1 MDHEN and CDR2 SYDVKM. CDR3 length: 13 amino acids. The V and J ends lost 5 bases and 7 bases respectively, with 11 bases between them. CDR3 bases: TGTGCCAGCAGTACCCAGGAGGGTGAAAAACTGTTTTTT. This encodes CASSTQEGEKLFF.

This clone was recorded once. The chain couples TRBV29-1 to TRBJ1-3; no clear D. There are 12 residues in the CDR3. The germline CDR1 and CDR2 sequences are SQVTM and ANQGSEA. V dropped 7 bases and J dropped 4 bases, with 11 bases sitting between them. The CDR3 region has the DNA TGCAGCGGACGAGCGGGGGGAAACACCATATATTTT. As protein: CSGRAGGNTIYF.

Turning to this clone: Sequence at one end of the junction differs from germline and may be a read error. This sequence joins TRBV7-9 and TRBJ1-1, with no clear D. Germline lookup yields CDR1 SEHNR and CDR2 FQNEAQ (reference sequence). This CDR3 comprises 11 residues. The CDR3 nucleotides are TGCCTGTATCTTAACCACCCTGAAGCTTTCTTT. It is translated as CLYLNHPEAFF.

The chain uses TRBV25-1 and TRBJ2-7; tentative D call: TRBD1 (5 bases). The germline V gene has CDR1 MGHDK and CDR2 SYGVNS. Trimming stripped 3 bases from V and 2 bases from J, with 20 bases between. The length of the CDR3 is 17 residues. The CDR3 nucleotides are TGTGCCAGCAGTGATCCCCTCCGAGGACACCCTACCTACGAGCAGTACTTC. Translating gives CASSDPLRGHPTYEQYF.

The gene calls are TRBV5-8 and TRBJ1-1; weak D call: TRBD1 (6 bases). V was pared by 1 base and J by 4 bases, with 11 bases between. This CDR3 is built from 14 residues. Looked up from germline, CDR1 is SGHTS and CDR2 is YDEGEE. The CDR3 here is CASSLRRGSTEAFF. The CDR3 region has the DNA TGTGCCAGCAGCTTGCGCAGGGGCTCCACTGAAGCTTTCTTT.

J is TRBJ2-7 and V is TRBV4-3; possible D gene TRBD2, 6 bases. Between the trimmed V and J ends, which lost 0 bases and 4 bases, there was a span of 25 bases. Germline CDR1 is LGHNA and CDR2 is YSLEER. There are 19 residues in the CDR3. This chain's CDR3 is CASSQDHIGGTALSYEQYF. The CDR3 DNA follows: TGCGCCAGCAGCCAAGATCATATTGGAGGGACTGCGCTCTCATACGAGCAGTACTTC.

V and J are TRBV19 and TRBJ1-1; unclear D gene. The CDR3 consists of 13 residues. Germline values: CDR1 LNHDA, CDR2 SQIVND (reference sequence). V was trimmed by 6 bases and J by 4 bases, leaving 12 bases between them. As DNA, the CDR3 is TGTGCCAGTAGATCGGTCTACGGCACTGAAGCTTTCTTT. Translation: CASRSVYGTEAFF.

The rearrangement links TRBV5-6 to TRBJ2-6; D unclear. The CDR3 has 16 residues. V gave up 1 base and J gave up 0 bases, with 8 bases separating them. Germline V gene data show CDR1 as SGHDT and CDR2 as YYEEEE. CDR3 in amino acids: CASSLRLLSGANVLTF. CDR3 in DNA: TGTGCCAGCAGCTTGAGACTCCTCTCTGGGGCCAACGTCCTGACTTTC.

This chain connects TRBV27 to TRBJ2-1; 13 nucleotides agree with TRBD2. The CDR3 has 17 residues. V dropped 2 bases and J dropped 8; count of bases not matched to a gene: 9. Germline V CDR1 and CDR2: MNHEY, SMNVEV (reference sequence). The DNA of the CDR3 is TGTGCCAGCAGTTTAGTCGTCGGACTAGCGGGAGTGCATGAGCAGTTCTTC. Translated: CASSLVVGLAGVHEQFF.

The J gene is TRBJ1-1, the V gene TRBV27, with 10 bases that match TRBD1. Trimming took 0 bases from V and 6 from J; bases not matched to a gene: 13. The CDR3 contains 18 residues. Per the germline V gene, CDR1 is MNHEY and CDR2 is SMNVEV (reference sequence). The CDR3 coding sequence is TGTGCCAGCAGTTTATCCAGAACCGGGACAGGGGATAGGGCTGAAGCTTTCTTT. Its translation is CASSLSRTGTGDRAEAFF.

This CDR3 reads CASSLDGGPWEQYF. The CDR3 DNA follows: TGTGCCAGCAGCTTGGACGGGGGCCCCTGGGAGCAGTACTTC. The chain couples TRBV5-6 to TRBJ2-7; perhaps D is TRBD1 or TRBD2 (6 bases each). The CDR3 consists of 14 residues. V was pared by 0 bases and J by 7 bases, with 14 bases between. Germline CDR1 reads SGHDT; CDR2 reads YYEEEE.

The gene calls are TRBV30 and TRBJ2-7; tentatively, D is TRBD2 (6 bases). Trimming pared 4 bases from V and 5 bases from J, leaving 15 bases between. Germline V lookup: CDR1 GTSNPN, CDR2 SVGIG (reference sequence). The CDR3 extends over 13 amino acids. The CDR3: CAWNQGGLDEQYF. As DNA, the CDR3 is TGTGCCTGGAATCAAGGAGGGTTGGACGAGCAGTACTTC.